This is a list of T cell receptor beta chains from one sample in a study of shared clonotypes between healthy human individuals. Using immunoSEQ multiplex PCR, the repertoire was profiled, and TCRdb retains in-frame clones only, with some absent. Seen here are over 1.5 million clones, 95% to 99% observed once, and the top ten hold about 0.4%. Sequenced input: naive CD4+ T cells sorted from blood. The receptors here all came from a man aged 25-40 years in good health. The CDR3 runs from the conserved cysteine through the conserved F or W. The order of the fields is V gene, clone size, D gene, J gene, CDR3 length, CDR3 protein, CDR3 DNA. D genes are given only for firm matches. Clone size, where shown, is once, few, many, or a class for clones that have expanded.

>TRBV5-1|-|TRBD2|TRBJ2-7|15
CASSWAASGTYEQYF
TGCGCCAGCAGCTGGGCGGCTAGCGGAACCTACGAGCAGTACTTC
>TRBV6-5|-|TRBD1|TRBJ2-7|15
CASSYSGQGPYEQYF
TGTGCCAGCAGTTACTCGGGACAGGGACCCTACGAGCAGTACTTC
>TRBV2|-|TRBD1|TRBJ2-5|14
CASSTRQGAVTQYF
TGTGCCAGCAGCACCAGACAGGGCGCCGTGACCCAGTACTTC
>TRBV19|-|-|TRBJ1-3|14
CASTPRSSGNTIYF
TGTGCCAGTACTCCGAGGAGCTCTGGAAACACCATATATTTT
>TRBV2|once|TRBD2|TRBJ2-1|16
CASSGLAAKNYNEQFF
TGTGCCAGCAGTGGACTAGCGGCGAAAAACTACAATGAGCAGTTCTTC
>TRBV5-1|once|-|TRBJ2-7|13
CASSLASGYEQYF
TGCGCCAGCAGCTTGGCATCGGGTTACGAGCAGTACTTC
>TRBV18|-|-|TRBJ2-1|16
CASSPPNHGGRNEQFF
TGTGCCAGCTCACCACCCAACCACGGGGGGCGGAATGAGCAGTTCTTC
>TRBV18|-|TRBD2|TRBJ2-3|15
CASSPTGGGTDTQYF
TGTGCCAGCTCACCGACGGGAGGGGGCACAGATACGCAGTATTTT
>TRBV28|-|TRBD1|TRBJ1-1|14
CASSFSDRGPEAFF
TGTGCCAGCAGCTTCTCGGACAGGGGACCTGAAGCTTTCTTT
>TRBV5-1|-|-|TRBJ2-5|12
CASSLGEKTQYF
TGCGCCAGCAGCTTGGGCGAAAAGACCCAGTACTTC
>TRBV7-9|-|TRBD1|TRBJ1-2|15
CASSLGTGSNYGYTF
TGTGCCAGCAGCTTAGGGACAGGGAGTAACTATGGCTACACCTTC